The rows below give T cell receptor beta chains drawn from one sample of a study of low-dose radiotherapy and immunotherapy resistance in tumors. TCRdb processed the reads anew with MiXCR; each CDR3 protein has one entry. The sample lists about 60,000 distinct CDR3 sequences; around 27% were seen once. The source material was PBMCs, sampled before treatment. The origin of the receptors is a male donor with prostate cancer. Each CDR3 is given with its conserved first and last residue. Rows may omit the clone size; those that give it use once, few, many or a size class.

clone size	V gene	CDR3 protein
many	TRBV27	CASSMRLAPNNEQFF
many	TRBV7-9	CASSWSVTGVYYEQYF
few	TRBV5-3	CASSLLKMGEQFF
few	TRBV27	CASSLKASFYGYTF
medium-sized	TRBV6-2/TRBV6-3	CASSTLEGGELFF
many	TRBV11-2	CASSLLIVDEQYF
many	TRBV6-2/TRBV6-3	CASSLGPSGQETQYF
-	TRBV28	CASSPPKGTSYTGELFF
medium-sized	TRBV5-5	CASSLDRATEAFF
once	TRBV12-3/TRBV12-4	CACSSTGELCF
many	TRBV10-1	CASSGDRTDTQYF
many	TRBV11-3	CASSQGRGEQYF
many	TRBV12-3/TRBV12-4	CASSFAGTAYTEAFF
many	TRBV10-3	CAISGNLNEKLFF
few	TRBV5-1	CASSLDTPGSGANVLTF
few	TRBV9	CASSSADRDLQYF
many	TRBV6-1	CASRTYSYEQYF
-	TRBV6-2/TRBV6-3	CASSEGGYSNQPQHF
few	TRBV28	CASRGRLNQPQHF
many	TRBV25-1	CASLGQGKFYEQYF
many	TRBV20-1	CSAALRSGGIDEQFF
-	TRBV28	CASSNRTYRVSETQYF
many	TRBV19	CASSSVLASQETQYF
many	TRBV6-6	CASSLSGGTTDTQYF
many	TRBV5-1	CASSLARNGELFF